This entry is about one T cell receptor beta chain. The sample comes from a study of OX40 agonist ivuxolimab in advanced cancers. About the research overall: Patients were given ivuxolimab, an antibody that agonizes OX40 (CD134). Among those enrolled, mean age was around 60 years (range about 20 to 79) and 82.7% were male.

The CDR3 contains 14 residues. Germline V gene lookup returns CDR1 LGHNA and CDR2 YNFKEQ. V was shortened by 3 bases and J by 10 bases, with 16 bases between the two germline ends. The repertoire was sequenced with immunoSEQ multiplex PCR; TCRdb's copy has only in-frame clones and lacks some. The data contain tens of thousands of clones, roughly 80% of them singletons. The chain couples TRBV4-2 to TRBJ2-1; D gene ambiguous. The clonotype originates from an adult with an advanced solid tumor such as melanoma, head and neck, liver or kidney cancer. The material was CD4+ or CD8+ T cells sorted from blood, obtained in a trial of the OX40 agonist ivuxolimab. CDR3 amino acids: CASSQDLRGREQFF. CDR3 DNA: TGTGCCAGCAGCCAGGATCTCCGCGGACGGGAGCAGTTCTTC.